Below are 32 T cell receptor beta chains sequenced from a single sample in a study of early T cells in non-severe SARS-CoV-2 infection. Using its own MiXCR run on the 5' RACE reads, TCRdb lists one record per CDR3 protein. The sample shows about 70,000 distinct CDR3 sequences, around 15% of them seen only once. The sample here was whole blood, taken at baseline. Receptor source: an adult who was a healthcare worker with PCR-confirmed SARS-CoV-2 infection or an uninfected control (not recorded which).

The J gene is TRBJ2-3, the V gene TRBV24-1; a weak D match, TRBD2 (5 bases). Germline V gene sequence: CDR1 KGHDR, CDR2 SFDVKD. With 9 bases removed from V and 3 bases from J, the gap between germline ends came to 6 bases. The CDR3 runs 11 residues. CDR3 region: CATRETDTQYF. The CDR3 nucleotides read TGTGCCACCCGGGAAACAGATACGCAGTATTTT.

The chain recombines TRBV30 with TRBJ2-3; 8 bases line up with TRBD1. V shed 1 base and J 6 bases; nucleotides not matched to a gene: 9. There are 15 residues in the CDR3. In germline, CDR1 is GTSNPN, CDR2 SVGIG (reference sequence). The CDR3 sequence: CAWSGGRTGKDTQYF. CDR3 DNA: TGTGCCTGGAGTGGGGGTAGGACAGGGAAGGATACGCAGTATTTT.

V gene TRBV3-1 combines with J gene TRBJ2-1; 12 positions match TRBD2. V was clipped by 1 base and J by 7 bases; unmatched bases: 5. The CDR3 covers 16 residues. Per germline, CDR1 LGHDT and CDR2 YNNKEL (reference sequence). In DNA, the CDR3 is TGTGCCAGCAGCCAAGCGGGACTAGCGGGCCGTAATGAGCAGTTCTTC. It is translated as CASSQAGLAGRNEQFF.

The chain is built from TRBV27 and TRBJ2-3; 9 bases are shared with TRBD2. Germline CDR1 MNHEY, CDR2 SMNVEV (reference sequence). The CDR3 sequence is 15 residues long. Trimming removed 3 bases from V and 5 bases from J; junction bases left unmatched: 6. The CDR3 loop is CASSFRGRAIDTQYF. CDR3 coding DNA: TGTGCCAGCAGTTTTCGCGGGAGGGCGATAGATACGCAGTATTTT.

This clonotype was seen ten or more times. The chain uses TRBV27 and TRBJ2-3; unclear D gene. V was cut by 4 bases and J by 4 bases, with 9 bases left in between. The CDR3 is 13 amino acids. CDR1 is MNHEY and CDR2 is SMNVEV in the germline V gene (reference sequence). The CDR3 sequence is CASSSLPPDTQYF. In nucleotides, the CDR3 is TGTGCCAGCAGTTCCCTCCCCCCAGATACGCAGTATTTT.

The table lists this clonotype with a few counts. This chain connects TRBV6-1 to TRBJ1-6; D unclear. Trimming cost V 5 bases and J 7 bases, with 12 bases left between them. In germline, CDR1 is MNHNS, CDR2 SASEGT. This CDR3 spans 14 amino acids. CDR3 DNA: TGTGCCAGCAGTCCAGACGGCAACAATTCACCCCTCCACTTT. Protein: CASSPDGNNSPLHF.

This clonotype was counted between two and nine times. The V and J genes are TRBV3-1 and TRBJ1-2; D unresolved. Germline assignment: CDR1 LGHDT and CDR2 YNNKEL (reference sequence). CDR3 length equals 12 residues. V was shortened by 4 bases and J by 8 bases, with 11 bases between the two germline ends. Written as DNA, the CDR3 is TGTGCCAGCAGCCTCACTCTTGGCGGCTACACCTTC. Translation: CASSLTLGGYTF.

Only a few counts were recorded for this clonotype. The V gene is TRBV20-1, the J gene TRBJ1-1, with D unclear. The CDR3 has 15 residues. Germline V gene lookup returns CDR1 DFQATT and CDR2 SNEGSKA (reference sequence). Between the trimmed V and J ends, which lost 2 bases and 0 bases, there was a span of 13 bases. The CDR3 DNA is TGCAGTGCTAGAATCATTTTGGCTATGAACACTGAAGCTTTCTTT. Amino acids: CSARIILAMNTEAFF.

This clonotype appeared many times. The chain joins TRBV7-6 to TRBJ1-5, with D unclear. V was clipped by 4 bases and J by 4 bases, with 8 bases between them. The CDR3 spans 13 residues. The germline CDR1 and CDR2 sequences are SGHVS and FNYEAQ. CDR3 protein: CASSSSRNQPQHF. The CDR3 coding sequence is TGTGCCAGCAGCTCCTCTCGTAATCAGCCCCAGCATTTT.

The chain combines TRBV7-2 with TRBJ2-7; 9 nucleotides match TRBD1. Germline-derived CDR1 and CDR2 are SGHTA and FQGNSA. Trimming removed 6 bases from V and 1 base from J; junction bases left unmatched: 10. The CDR3 is made up of 16 amino acids. CDR3 sequence: CASRLPGQGASYEQYF. As DNA, the CDR3 is TGTGCCAGCAGATTACCGGGACAGGGCGCTTCCTACGAGCAGTACTTC.

J is TRBJ2-1 and V is TRBV10-1, with D possibly matching TRBD2 (5 bases). In germline, CDR1 is WNHNN, CDR2 SYGVQD (reference sequence). The V end was cut by 7 bases, the J end by 2 bases, with 18 bases between. The CDR3 extends over 16 amino acids. CDR3 sequence: CASTPIRGDTYNEQFF. In DNA, the CDR3 is TGCGCCAGCACCCCTATACGGGGTGACACCTACAATGAGCAGTTCTTC.

The CDR3 bases are TGTGCCAGCCGTAAACCCTTCACTTTACAAGAGACCCAGTACTTC. This encodes CASRKPFTLQETQYF. V gene TRBV11-2 combines with J gene TRBJ2-5; D gene ambiguous. The V end was cut by 8 bases, the J end by 2 bases, with 18 bases between. This CDR3 is 15 amino acids long. Germline values: CDR1 SGHAT, CDR2 FQNNGV.

The chain's CDR3 is CASSLVSGFEAFF. The CDR3 DNA reads as TGTGCCAGCAGCTTAGTATCGGGTTTTGAAGCTTTCTTT. This rearrangement joins TRBV7-9 to TRBJ1-1; the D is unclear. The V and J ends lost 1 base and 7 bases respectively, with 10 bases between them. The length of the CDR3 is 13 residues. Germline CDR1 is SEHNR and CDR2 is FQNEAQ (reference sequence).

The gene calls are TRBV4-2 and TRBJ1-6, with a tentative D call TRBD1 (6 bases). This CDR3 has 15 residues. Trimming removed 0 bases at V and 7 bases at J, with 10 bases between. Germline-derived CDR1 and CDR2 are LGHNA and YNFKEQ. The CDR3 loop is CASSQEWRGNSPLHF. The CDR3, as DNA: TGTGCCAGCAGCCAAGAGTGGAGGGGGAATTCACCCCTCCACTTT.

This clonotype was picked up a small number of times. The chain combines TRBV18 with TRBJ1-6; a possible D gene is TRBD1 (5 bases). Germline V gene lookup returns CDR1 KGHSH and CDR2 LQKENI. Trimming cost V 6 bases and J 5 bases, with 14 bases left between them. The length of the CDR3 is 15 residues. The CDR3 region is CASSLRGGHNSPLHF. The DNA for the CDR3 is TGTGCCAGCTCTCTAAGGGGAGGTCATAATTCACCCCTCCACTTT.

V usage is TRBV5-5 and J usage is TRBJ2-7; D possibly corresponds to TRBD2 (5 bases). Germline CDR1 and CDR2: SGHKS and YYEKEE (reference sequence). Trimming pared 0 bases from V and 3 bases from J, leaving 13 bases between. The CDR3 is 15 amino acids. The CDR3 spells CASSLGGSGNYEQYF. CDR3 nucleotides: TGTGCCAGCAGCTTGGGAGGGAGTGGGAACTACGAGCAGTACTTC.

This clonotype was observed at least ten times. This chain joins TRBV2 and TRBJ1-2, with TRBD1 as a possible D gene (6 bases). The CDR3 consists of 13 residues. V gave up 3 bases and J gave up 8 bases, with 13 bases separating them. Germline CDR1 and CDR2: SNHLY and FYNNEI. CDR3 protein: CASSDQGTFGYTF. In DNA form, the CDR3 reads TGTGCCAGCAGTGACCAGGGGACGTTCGGCTACACCTTC.

The table lists this clonotype with a few counts. This chain uses TRBV7-8 with TRBJ2-3; a weak D match, TRBD2 (6 bases). This CDR3 is 15 amino acids long. Germline CDR1 SGHVS, CDR2 FQNEAQ. Deletions cut 2 bases from V and 0 bases from J, with 9 bases between. CDR3: CASSLLEGSTDTQYF. The CDR3 DNA reads as TGTGCCAGCAGCTTATTGGAGGGAAGCACAGATACGCAGTATTTT.

This clonotype was counted between two and nine times. This sequence joins TRBV19 and TRBJ1-2; D is undetermined. This CDR3 has 16 residues. The ends were cut back, 5 bases at V and 1 base at J, with 17 bases in the middle. Germline V CDR1 and CDR2: LNHDA, SQIVND (reference sequence). CDR3 loop: CASSPNLSVVNYGYTF. The CDR3 DNA reads as TGTGCCAGTAGTCCCAACCTCTCTGTCGTTAACTATGGCTACACCTTC.

This clonotype was picked up a small number of times. The gene calls are TRBV7-9 and TRBJ2-7; possible D gene TRBD2, 6 bases. Germline-derived CDR1 and CDR2 are SEHNR and FQNEAQ (reference sequence). There are 10 residues in the CDR3. CDR3 DNA: TGTGCGGAGGGGCAGGAAGAGCAGTACTTC. This translates into CAEGQEEQYF. The full variable domain, completed using reference TRBV7-9 and TRBJ2-7, is DTGVSQNPRHKITKRGQNVTFRCDPISEHNRLYWYRQTLGQGPEFLTYFQNEAQLEKSRLLSDRFSAERPKGSFSTLEIQRTEQGDSAMYLCAEGQEEQYFGPGTRLTVT.

This clonotype appeared many times. J is TRBJ2-7 and V is TRBV20-1, with TRBD2 identical over 8 bases. Looked up from germline, CDR1 is DFQATT and CDR2 is SNEGSKA (reference sequence). This CDR3 has 13 residues. J gave up 6 bases and V 3 bases, and 7 bases lay outside the gene matches. CDR3 coding DNA: TGCAGTGCTAGGGGGCGGGAGGTTGGCGAGCAGTACTTC. Translated: CSARGREVGEQYF.

This clonotype was observed a few times. The V and J genes are TRBV28 and TRBJ2-1; possible D gene TRBD2, 6 bases. Germline CDR1 is MDHEN and CDR2 is SYDVKM. V was trimmed by 3 bases and J by 14 bases, leaving 11 bases between them. The CDR3 consists of 11 residues. CDR3 in amino acids: CASSFAGKEFF. The CDR3 coding sequence is TGTGCCAGCAGTTTCGCGGGGAAAGAGTTCTTC.

The chain recombines TRBV7-2 with TRBJ2-1, with D maybe TRBD2 (5 bases). Deletions cut 5 bases from V and 6 bases from J, with 8 bases between. The CDR3 is 12 residues long. Germline loops: CDR1 SGHTA, CDR2 FQGNSA. The CDR3 sequence: CASSRRGNEQFF. CDR3 coding DNA: TGTGCCAGCAGCCGCCGGGGCAATGAGCAGTTCTTC. Full variable domain (remainder filled in from reference TRBV7-2 and TRBJ2-1): GAGVSQSPSNKVTEKGKDVELRCDPISGHTALYWYRQSLGQGLEFLIYFQGNSAPDKSGLPSDRFSAERTGGSVSTLTIQRTQQEDSAVYLCASSRRGNEQFFGPGTRLTVL.

The chain is built from TRBV11-2 and TRBJ1-2; D ambiguous. V lost 0 bases to trimming and J lost 4 bases, with 9 bases between them. The CDR3 loop spans 14 amino acids. The V gene's germline CDR1 is SGHAT and CDR2 FQNNGV. Here the CDR3 DNA reads TGTGCCAGCAGCTTAGAAATTGTCGGCTATGGCTACACCTTC. This translates into CASSLEIVGYGYTF.

V gene TRBV18 combines with J gene TRBJ2-5; perhaps TRBD1 as D (7 bases). The V and J ends lost 3 bases and 2 bases respectively, with 13 bases between them. The germline V gene has CDR1 KGHSH and CDR2 LQKENI. There are 15 residues in the CDR3. The CDR3 bases are TGTGCCAGCTCACCGAGCAGGGGGAGGCAAGAGACCCAGTACTTC. Its translation is CASSPSRGRQETQYF.

The table lists this clonotype with a few counts. This chain links TRBV9 with TRBJ2-1, with 7 bases lining up with TRBD2. V trimming: 2 bases; J trimming: 5 bases; junction bases outside the gene matches: 4. CDR1 and CDR2 from the germline V gene are SGDLS and YYNGEE. This CDR3 comprises 14 residues. The CDR3 DNA is TGTGCCAGCAGCGTCGCGGGAGCCCACAATGAGCAGTTCTTC. Translated, it gives CASSVAGAHNEQFF.

The chain employs TRBV19 and TRBJ1-2; D gene uncertain. Trimming shortened V by 2 bases and J by 2 bases, and 9 bases separated the two germline ends. The CDR3 is made up of 14 amino acids. Germline V lookup: CDR1 LNHDA, CDR2 SQIVND (reference sequence). CDR3 nucleotides: TGTGCCAGTAGTATACCGGGGTTGAACTATGGCTACACCTTC. Amino acids: CASSIPGLNYGYTF.

The table lists this clonotype with a few counts. This chain uses TRBV5-4 with TRBJ2-2, with 12 bases matching TRBD1. There are 18 residues in the CDR3. Germline CDR1 reads SGHNT; CDR2 reads YYREEE (reference sequence). The junction had 6 bases not matched to a gene; V was cut back by 3 bases and J by 0 bases. The CDR3 reads CASSSPGQGAANTGELFF. Written as DNA, the CDR3 is TGTGCCAGCAGCTCACCGGGACAGGGGGCCGCGAACACCGGGGAGCTGTTTTTT.

The V and J genes are TRBV20-1 and TRBJ2-3, with 16 bases matching TRBD2. This CDR3 region has 18 residues. Losses at the gene ends were 6 bases for V and 2 bases for J; bases not matched to a gene: 11. Per the germline V gene, CDR1 is DFQATT and CDR2 is SNEGSKA (reference sequence). CDR3 bases: TGCAGTGCCCAGGGACTAGCGGGAGGGCCTCGACCCACAGATACGCAGTATTTT. This sequence encodes CSAQGLAGGPRPTDTQYF.

A remark on this clonotype: This may arise from a read error, as a much more abundant clone is one base away. CDR3 loop: CAWSVGQEASF. CDR3 DNA sequence: TGTGCCTGGAGTGTAGGACAAGAAGCTTCCTTT. V gene TRBV30 combines with J gene TRBJ1-1; a weak D match, TRBD1 (5 bases). The CDR3 contains 11 residues. The V gene's germline CDR1 is GTSNPN and CDR2 SVGIG (reference sequence).

This clonotype has more than one count but fewer than ten. The chain couples TRBV20-1 to TRBJ2-7; no clear D. Per germline, CDR1 DFQATT and CDR2 SNEGSKA (reference sequence). The V end was cut by 0 bases, the J end by 3 bases, with 9 bases between. This CDR3 is built from 13 residues. The DNA for the CDR3 is TGCAGTGCTAGAGAGCACAGACGCTACGAGCAGTACTTC. It specifies CSAREHRRYEQYF.

This chain links TRBV4-2 with TRBJ2-2, with a weak D call TRBD1 (5 bases). V lost 0 bases and J lost 6, with 11 bases in between. The CDR3 spans 15 residues. Germline CDR1 reads LGHNA; CDR2 reads YNFKEQ. CDR3 in amino acids: CASSQEGSRAGELFF. The CDR3 DNA reads TGTGCCAGCAGCCAAGAGGGTAGCAGGGCCGGGGAGCTGTTTTTT.